This is a list of T cell receptor beta chains from one sample in a study of T cells after yellow fever vaccination. Each CDR3 protein is one row after TCRdb ran MiXCR on the 5' RACE reads. Seen here are some 560,000 distinct CDR3 sequences, less than 20% observed once, and the top ten hold around 15%. Here the sequenced sample was PBMCs, taken 5 to 6 days after the first yellow fever vaccination. Receptors were obtained from a man younger than 35 who received the YFV17D yellow fever vaccine. CDR3s include the opening cysteine and the closing phenylalanine or tryptophan. The order of the fields is J gene, V gene, CDR3 protein.

>TRBJ2-7|TRBV5-1
CASTTFGGESYEQYF
>TRBJ2-3|TRBV24-1
CATSDPGTSGGPTSTDTQYF
>TRBJ2-3|TRBV19
CASRDTSNTDTQYF
>TRBJ2-6|TRBV19
CASSFDRGSGANVLTF
>TRBJ2-1|TRBV4-3
CASTPGRSSGDEQFF
>TRBJ2-6|TRBV10-3
CAIRRDRGNSGANVLTF
>TRBJ1-1|TRBV5-1
CASSLGSEAFF
>TRBJ2-7|TRBV15
CATSTGLANEQYF
>TRBJ2-5|TRBV7-9
CASSPLKLRGDQETQYF
>TRBJ1-1|TRBV7-9
CASSFWTAEAFF
>TRBJ2-1|TRBV9
CASSVDGGLNEQFF
>TRBJ2-3|TRBV6-2/TRBV6-3
CASSYLGTSGGTDTQYF
>TRBJ2-1|TRBV5-8
CASSLQDGGHSPVF
>TRBJ1-1|TRBV6-2/TRBV6-3
CASMNFRENTEAFF
>TRBJ2-3|TRBV10-1
CASSEDREMGTDTQYF
>TRBJ2-1|TRBV7-9
CASSPGTGPLNEQFF
>TRBJ2-1|TRBV4-3
CASSQERGVGLAGINEQFF
>TRBJ1-1|TRBV7-3
CASSFGGHVGEAFF
>TRBJ1-2|TRBV7-8
CASSLTGYDGYTF
>TRBJ2-7|TRBV6-2/TRBV6-3
CASSPLAAEQYF
>TRBJ2-3|TRBV5-8
CASSSGQLTDTQYF
>TRBJ2-5|TRBV6-1
CASSEIGPQETQYF
>TRBJ2-3|TRBV7-2
CASSLAGDGDTQYF
>TRBJ2-5|TRBV14
CASSRGFQETQYF
>TRBJ2-3|TRBV6-5
CASSYRAGGSTDTQYF
>TRBJ2-5|TRBV6-2/TRBV6-3
CASSYPPGTQETQYF
>TRBJ1-5|TRBV28
CASRLQGASQPQHF
>TRBJ2-3|TRBV15
CATSSSDSTDTQYF
>TRBJ2-3|TRBV29-1
CSVLGSPAGWAGTDTQYF
>TRBJ2-7|TRBV6-2/TRBV6-3
CASSYSIGAAYEQYF
>TRBJ1-2|TRBV4-3
CASSQDTEQGTLLGYGYTF
>TRBJ1-1|TRBV4-1
CASSRGERRNTEAFF
>TRBJ1-2|TRBV24-1
CATSDGNYGYTF
>TRBJ2-7|TRBV7-9
CASSPPLTSYEQYF
>TRBJ1-5|TRBV7-9
CASSQTENNQPQHF
>TRBJ2-1|TRBV29-1
CSSLVAGAGSSYNEQFF
>TRBJ1-1|TRBV2
CASSVVRQGAEAFF
>TRBJ2-5|TRBV18
CASSRTSVEETQYF
>TRBJ2-1|TRBV9
CASSVEPGQLSNEQFF
>TRBJ1-4|TRBV18
CASHFGQRLNEKLFF
>TRBJ1-5|TRBV18
CASSPTDRSRDQPQHF
>TRBJ2-2|TRBV4-1
CASSQDFQSTGELFF
>TRBJ2-4|TRBV7-9
CASRSDSLLAKNIQYF
>TRBJ2-7|TRBV14
CASSHTGVSYEQYF
>TRBJ2-2|TRBV5-1
CASSSVERISTGELFF
>TRBJ1-5|TRBV4-3
CASSSAVMNQPQHF
>TRBJ2-3|TRBV12-3/TRBV12-4
CASFSPSTDTQYF
>TRBJ2-6|TRBV11-2
CASSLDGTWSGANVLTF
>TRBJ1-5|TRBV4-1
CASSYRVWSNQPQHF
>TRBJ1-2|TRBV20-1
CSAPTGSKYDYTF
>TRBJ1-3|TRBV6-1
CASSPTGGAGNTIYF
>TRBJ1-5|TRBV7-8
CASSPPPSNQPQHF
>TRBJ2-3|TRBV9
CASNLASGSTDTQYF
>TRBJ2-5|TRBV25-1
CASSELGEETQYF
>TRBJ2-1|TRBV4-1
CASSQEKWDSNEQFF
>TRBJ1-2|TRBV7-9
CASTLGPDAGYGYTF
>TRBJ2-1|TRBV6-2/TRBV6-3
CASNNGGYNEQFF
>TRBJ2-2|TRBV20-1
CSARRDGGANTGELFF